This is a list of T cell receptor beta chains from one sample in a study of control samples from healthy donors and cancer patients. Libraries were prepared by immunoSEQ multiplex PCR; TCRdb keeps only in-frame clonotypes and omits some of them. Of approximately 50,000 clones listed, roughly nine tenths were seen once; the top ten hold over 12%. Sequenced sample: PBMCs. Receptors originate from a man in his sixties with head and neck cancer. CDR3s include the opening cysteine and the closing phenylalanine or tryptophan. The order of the fields is J gene, V gene, clone size, D gene, CDR3 protein, CDR3 DNA. The D gene is left open where the match is weak. Rows give clone size only sometimes, using once, few, many, or a class for an expanded clone.

TRBJ2-7 TRBV5-1 - - CASRWGSRMNYDEQYF TGCGCCAGCAGATGGGGATCGAGGATGAACTACGACGAGCAGTACTTC
TRBJ1-3 TRBV15 - TRBD1 CATSRDLDRKAGNTIYF TGTGCCACCAGCAGAGATCTGGACAGGAAGGCTGGAAACACCATATATTTT
TRBJ2-7 TRBV5-8 - - CASSLGQGGYEQYF TGTGCCAGCAGCTTGGGGCAGGGCGGCTACGAGCAGTACTTC
TRBJ2-5 TRBV2 - - CASKEGETQYF TGTGCCAGCAAAGAGGGGGAGACCCAGTACTTC
TRBJ2-1 TRBV6-2/TRBV6-3 - TRBD2 CASSRGLAGGLSYNEQFF TGTGCCAGCAGCCGCGGACTAGCGGGGGGCCTCTCCTACAATGAGCAGTTCTTC
TRBJ2-7 TRBV28 - TRBD2 CASSPLSGRGSHTYEQYF TGTGCCAGCAGTCCCTTGAGCGGGAGGGGGTCGCATACCTACGAGCAGTACTTC
TRBJ1-5 TRBV10-2 - TRBD1 CASKQDRGNQPQHF TGCGCCAGCAAACAGGACAGGGGTAATCAGCCCCAGCATTTT
TRBJ1-1 TRBV10-3 - TRBD1 CAISPDRAGEAFF TGTGCCATCAGCCCCGACAGGGCAGGTGAAGCTTTCTTT
TRBJ1-4 TRBV7-9 - - CASRGQSTNEKLFF TGTGCCAGCAGAGGACAGTCAACTAATGAAAAACTGTTTTTT
TRBJ1-1 TRBV15 - - CATSRGREGWTEAFF TGTGCCACCAGCAGAGGTCGAGAGGGCTGGACTGAAGCTTTCTTT
TRBJ2-5 TRBV30 - - CAWSALRGPQETQYF TGTGCCTGGAGTGCCTTACGGGGCCCCCAAGAGACCCAGTACTTC
TRBJ2-1 TRBV2 - TRBD1 CASSEDRGDEQFF TGTGCCAGCAGTGAAGACAGGGGCGATGAGCAGTTCTTC
TRBJ2-3 TRBV9 - TRBD2 CASSVSGGGTDTQYF TGTGCCAGCAGCGTGAGCGGGGGGGGCACAGATACGCAGTATTTT
TRBJ1-4 TRBV5-1 medium-sized - CASSLTVNEKLFF TGCGCCAGCAGCTTGACAGTTAATGAAAAACTGTTTTTT
TRBJ2-5 TRBV5-6 - - CASSELGVPGAHPETQYF TGTGCCAGCAGCGAATTGGGGGTGCCTGGGGCCCACCCAGAGACCCAGTACTTC
TRBJ2-5 TRBV6-1 - - CASSEFQRLGETQYF TGTGCCAGCAGTGAATTTCAGCGACTCGGAGAGACCCAGTACTTC
TRBJ1-2 TRBV5-1 - - CASATRWTGVYGYTF TGCGCCAGCGCCACTCGGTGGACGGGAGTGTATGGCTACACCTTC
TRBJ1-5 TRBV19 - TRBD1 CASTGQGRFQPQHF TGTGCCAGTACCGGACAGGGTAGGTTTCAGCCCCAGCATTTT
TRBJ1-1 TRBV5-8 few TRBD1 CASSFNRGVNTEAFF TGTGCCAGCAGCTTTAACAGGGGGGTCAACACTGAAGCTTTCTTT
TRBJ1-4 TRBV18 - - CASSPGGEEKLFF TGTGCCAGCTCACCAGGGGGAGAAGAAAAACTGTTTTTT
TRBJ2-7 TRBV6-2/TRBV6-3 - TRBD1 CASSFPQGTLREEQYF TGTGCCAGCAGTTTCCCACAGGGGACCCTCAGAGAGGAGCAGTACTTC
TRBJ2-5 TRBV30 - - CAWSPLDSLRQETQYF TGTGCCTGGAGCCCCTTGGACAGTCTAAGGCAAGAGACCCAGTACTTC
TRBJ1-1 TRBV7-6 - - CASSLVEEWVNTEAFF TGTGCCAGCAGCTTAGTAGAGGAGTGGGTGAACACTGAAGCTTTCTTT
TRBJ2-2 TRBV14 - - CASSQGFTGELFF TGTGCCAGCAGCCAAGGCTTCACCGGGGAGCTGTTTTTT
TRBJ2-4 TRBV2 - - CASSESGANIQYF TGTGCCAGCAGTGAATCCGGGGCGAACATTCAGTACTTC
TRBJ2-1 TRBV5-1 - TRBD2 CASSLGLAEGNEQFF TGCGCCAGCAGCTTGGGACTAGCGGAGGGGAATGAGCAGTTCTTC
TRBJ1-2 TRBV28 medium-sized - CASSLLGGVRGYTF TGTGCCAGCAGTTTACTTGGCGGGGTGAGGGGCTACACCTTC